The TCR beta chain described here comes from a study of T-cell reconstitution after alpha-beta-depleted transplantation in children. General study points: Elevated TCRbeta diversity at day 60 was traced, in some patients, to surviving recipient T cells and thymic progenitors. From newly produced T cells came most of the T-cell counts and diversity one year after transplant.

In this sample, this clonotype turned up many times. Its matching antigen is unknown. Unique molecular identifiers were incorporated into the prepared TCRbeta library. MiXCR, applied by TCRdb to the PCR reads, yields one record per CDR3 protein. The sample lists about 980,000 distinct CDR3 sequences, around 30% seen once, with about 28% in the top ten. V gave up 6 bases and J gave up 7 bases; unmatched junction bases: 12. The CDR3 is made up of 15 amino acids. Looked up from germline, CDR1 is SNHLY and CDR2 is FYNNEI. V usage is TRBV2 and J usage is TRBJ2-1; 7 bases fit TRBD2. This TCR came from a boy under two years old who had a stem cell transplant for SCID, so the T cells may come from the graft donor. The sample was PBMCs, mostly from graft donor cells, taken 360 days after TCRalphabeta/CD19-depleted stem cell transplant. The CDR3 DNA reads as TGTGCCAGCAGCGACCTGGGGTTGGGAGGGAATGAGCAGTTCTTC. This encodes CASSDLGLGGNEQFF. Based on the CDR3 plus reference TRBV2 and TRBJ2-1, the full variable domain is EPEVTQTPSHQVTQMGQEVILRCVPISNHLYFYWYRQILGQKVEFLVSFYNNEISEKSEIFDDQFSVERPDGSNFTLKIRSTKLEDSAMYFCASSDLGLGGNEQFFGPGTRLTVL.